Each of the 11 T cell receptor beta chains below was sequenced from the same sample in a study of T-cell reconstitution after alpha-beta-depleted transplantation in children. Library preparation (for TCRbeta) was performed with unique molecular identifiers. TCRdb reprocessed the PCR reads with MiXCR, giving one entry per CDR3 protein. The table lists about 150,000 distinct CDR3 sequences, around 10% of them singletons, with roughly 13% in the top ten. The starting material was PBMCs, obtained before TCRalphabeta/CD19-depleted stem cell transplant. These receptors were obtained from a boy aged 2 to 10 with acute myeloid leukemia, due to receive a stem cell transplant.

The rearrangement joins TRBV19 to TRBJ2-2; TRBD2 is a possible D gene (6 bases). CDR3 size: 15 residues. Germline lookup yields CDR1 LNHDA and CDR2 SQIVND (reference sequence). Trimming cost V 6 bases and J 4 bases, with 15 bases left between them. The CDR3 spells CASRTRAGTTGELFF. Written as DNA, the CDR3 is TGTGCCAGTAGAACCCGGGCGGGGACCACCGGGGAGCTGTTTTTT.

This clonotype came up many times. The genes are TRBV7-3 and TRBJ2-5; 8 nucleotides match TRBD2. The CDR3 spans 16 residues. Germline trimming cut 6 bases from V and 5 bases from J; bases unmatched to any gene: 14. Germline V gene data show CDR1 as SGHTA and CDR2 as FQGTGA. CDR3 nucleotide sequence: TGTGCCAGCAGTCCACTCGGAGCGGGAGATAGGGAGACCCAGTACTTC. Amino acid sequence: CASSPLGAGDRETQYF.

In its sample, this clonotype was seen many times. The V and J genes are TRBV7-2 and TRBJ1-1; 9 bases map to TRBD1. The ends lost 3 bases at V and 12 bases at J; junction bases unmatched: 8. Germline CDR1 reads SGHTA; CDR2 reads FQGNSA. The CDR3 is made up of 13 amino acids. CDR3 in amino acids: CASSFGDRGLTFF. CDR3 DNA sequence: TGTGCCAGCAGCTTCGGTGACAGGGGGTTGACTTTCTTT.

Ten or more counts support this clonotype. The chain uses TRBV12-5 and TRBJ2-2; possibly TRBD1 for D (6 bases). In germline, CDR1 is LGHNT, CDR2 FRNRAP. V was shortened by 6 bases and J by 3 bases, with 14 bases between the two germline ends. There are 15 residues in the CDR3. CDR3 sequence reads: CASGTAGAYTGELFF. The CDR3 DNA reads as TGTGCTAGTGGGACCGCAGGGGCGTACACCGGGGAGCTGTTTTTT.

The CDR3 region has the DNA TGTGCCAGCTCAACAGGGTCCGTCAACACCATATATTTT. It codes for CASSTGSVNTIYF. This sequence joins TRBV18 and TRBJ1-3, with TRBD1 as a possible D gene (6 bases). Deletions cut 5 bases from V and 7 bases from J, with 12 bases between. The CDR3 has 13 amino acids. In germline, CDR1 is KGHSH, CDR2 LQKENI. Full variable domain (outside the CDR3, taken from reference TRBV18 and TRBJ1-3): NAGVMQNPRHLVRRRGQEARLRCSPMKGHSHVYWYRQLPEEGLKFMVYLQKENIIDESGMPKERFSAEFPKEGPSILRIQQVVRGDSAAYFCASSTGSVNTIYFGEGSWLTVV.

The chain has TRBV19 and TRBJ2-1; D unresolved. Germline-derived CDR1 and CDR2 are LNHDA and SQIVND (reference sequence). Trimming cost V 0 bases and J 0 bases, with 6 bases left between them. This CDR3 has 15 amino acids. The CDR3 protein is CASSIDWSSYNEQFF. CDR3 sequence (DNA): TGTGCCAGTAGTATAGACTGGAGCTCCTACAATGAGCAGTTCTTC. Based on the CDR3 plus reference TRBV19 and TRBJ2-1, the full variable domain is DGGITQSPKYLFRKEGQNVTLSCEQNLNHDAMYWYRQDPGQGLRLIYYSQIVNDFQKGDIAEGYSVSREKKESFPLTVTSAQKNPTAFYLCASSIDWSSYNEQFFGPGTRLTVL.

This clonotype was picked up many times. V gene TRBV4-1 combines with J gene TRBJ2-1, with TRBD2 as a possible D gene (5 bases). Germline assignment: CDR1 MGHRA and CDR2 YSYEKL. The CDR3 runs 15 residues. Trimming pared 0 bases from V and 5 bases from J, leaving 11 bases between. This CDR3 is CASSQEASRDNEQFF. The CDR3 DNA sequence: TGCGCCAGCAGCCAAGAGGCTAGCCGAGACAATGAGCAGTTCTTC.

This clonotype was found a few times. The V gene is TRBV18, the J gene TRBJ2-1, with TRBD2 matching 9 bases. The CDR3 contains 17 residues. The V and J ends lost 4 bases and 8 bases, in that order; junction bases with no gene match: 15. Germline V gene lookup returns CDR1 KGHSH and CDR2 LQKENI. The chain's CDR3 is CASSHLSIAGEYYEQFF. CDR3 DNA sequence: TGTGCCAGCTCACACTTATCAATAGCGGGAGAATATTATGAGCAGTTCTTC.

This clonotype was seen at least ten times. V is TRBV5-1 and J is TRBJ2-7; the D is unclear. CDR1 is SGHRS and CDR2 is YFSETQ in the germline V gene. There are 16 residues in the CDR3. The germline V and J ends were trimmed by 2 bases and 1 base, with 16 bases remaining between them. CDR3: CASSLDPGSSSYEQYV. The CDR3 DNA reads TGCGCCAGCAGCTTAGACCCTGGTAGTTCGTCCTACGAGCAGTACGTC.

In its sample, this clonotype was seen many times. This chain's CDR3 is CASSATIQETQYF. Written as DNA, the CDR3 is TGTGCCAGCAGCGCCACGATACAAGAGACCCAGTACTTC. V is TRBV7-3 and J is TRBJ2-5; D gene uncertain. CDR1 and CDR2 from the germline V gene are SGHTA and FQGTGA. The CDR3 runs to 13 residues. Trimming took 5 bases from V and 2 from J, leaving 9 bases between them.

This clonotype was counted at least ten times. V usage is TRBV27 and J usage is TRBJ2-5, with a possible D match to TRBD2 (6 bases). Germline values: CDR1 MNHEY, CDR2 SMNVEV (reference sequence). This CDR3 is 14 amino acids long. Trimming removed 2 bases from V and 1 base from J, with 8 bases in between. This CDR3 reads CASSLQGLQETQYF. Written as DNA, the CDR3 is TGTGCCAGCAGTTTACAGGGACTCCAAGAGACCCAGTACTTC.